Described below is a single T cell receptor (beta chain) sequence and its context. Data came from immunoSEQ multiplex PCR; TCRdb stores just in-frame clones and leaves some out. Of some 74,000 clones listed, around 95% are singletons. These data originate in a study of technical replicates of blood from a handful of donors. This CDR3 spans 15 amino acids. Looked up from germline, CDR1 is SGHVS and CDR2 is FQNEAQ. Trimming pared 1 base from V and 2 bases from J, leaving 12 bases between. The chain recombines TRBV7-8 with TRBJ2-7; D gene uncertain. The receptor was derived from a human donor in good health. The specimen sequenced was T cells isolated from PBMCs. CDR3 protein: CASSLVSLQTYEQYF. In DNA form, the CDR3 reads TGTGCCAGCAGCTTAGTGTCACTACAAACCTACGAGCAGTACTTC.